One T cell receptor beta chain is described in this entry. Data came from immunoSEQ multiplex PCR; TCRdb stores just in-frame clones and leaves some out. The sample lists some 10,000 clones, 90% occurring once. Between the trimmed V and J ends, which lost 1 base and 2 bases, there was a span of 14 bases. The CDR3 runs to 16 residues. The germline CDR1 and CDR2 sequences are LGHDT and YNNKEL (reference sequence). The data were taken from a study of blood T cell repertoires in COVID-19. Study-wide context: Spain, Italy and the United States supplied samples that represented acute and convalescent COVID-19. In each case, the material was cDNA or gDNA derived from T cells, B-cell-depleted T cells, or PBMCs.

Material for sequencing was peripheral blood. The sequence was collected from a human donor in a cohort sampled during active COVID-19. The chain combines TRBV3-1 (or the pseudogene TRBV3-2) with TRBJ1-2, with D possibly matching TRBD1 (6 bases). CDR3 DNA: TGTGCCAGCAGCCAAGGGGCGATGACAGGCAACTATGGCTACACCTTC. The encoded protein is CASSQGAMTGNYGYTF.